This is a list of T cell receptor beta chains from one sample in a study of vaccination and CD4 T cells after COVID-19. No antigen has been assigned to these receptors. TCRdb independently ran MiXCR on the PCR reads; one entry per CDR3 protein. Found here are approximately 12,000 distinct CDR3 sequences, 25% to 35% of them singletons; the top ten hold roughly 14%. Sample: CD4+ T cells from blood, cultured in vitro, taken after SARS-CoV-2 vaccination. All receptors come from a human donor who had recovered from COVID-19. Both conserved end residues are part of each CDR3. D genes are given only for firm matches. For some rows the clone size is stated as once, few or many, or as a class when expanded; others skip it.

TRBJ2-5 TRBV28 . . CATLRGTQYF TGTGCCACCCTAAGGGGGACCCAGTACTTC
TRBJ2-3 TRBV7-9 few . CASSLQGLSTDTQYF TGTGCCAGCAGCTTACAGGGGCTTAGCACAGATACGCAGTATTTT
TRBJ2-1 TRBV20-1 . TRBD1 CSAPTGGWENEQFF TGCAGTGCCCCGACAGGGGGTTGGGAGAATGAGCAGTTCTTC
TRBJ2-3 TRBV5-1 few TRBD2 CASRFQMGLKTDTQYF TGCGCCAGCAGGTTCCAGATGGGACTAAAGACAGATACGCAGTATTTT
TRBJ1-2 TRBV18 . . CASSLIAGKTNYGYTF TGTGCCAGCTCACTTATTGCGGGAAAGACTAACTATGGCTACACCTTC
TRBJ2-5 TRBV24-1 . . CATSNGQVQETQYF TGTGCCACCAGTAACGGGCAGGTCCAAGAGACCCAGTACTTC
TRBJ1-1 TRBV20-1 large . CSARASDVNTEAFF TGCAGTGCTAGAGCCTCGGACGTCAACACTGAAGCTTTCTTT
TRBJ1-5 TRBV19 few TRBD1 CASSSRGSPASPQHF TGTGCCAGCTCCTCCAGGGGGAGCCCGGCTTCGCCCCAGCATTTT
TRBJ2-6 TRBV7-9 . . CASSYPQGGAGANVLTF TGTGCCAGCAGCTACCCGCAGGGTGGGGCTGGGGCCAACGTCCTGACTTTC
TRBJ2-1 TRBV11-1 once . CASSLAGTQSSYNEQFF TGTGCCAGCAGCTTAGCGGGGACCCAGAGCTCCTACAATGAGCAGTTCTTC
TRBJ1-5 TRBV28 . TRBD1 CASSLDRAGRQPQHF TGTGCCAGCAGTTTGGACAGGGCGGGTCGTCAGCCCCAGCATTTT
TRBJ2-7 TRBV20-1 . . CSAPGHHEQYF TGCAGTGCTCCAGGCCACCACGAGCAGTACTTC
TRBJ1-5 TRBV7-2 few . CASSEYRDPGNQPQHF TGTGCCAGCAGCGAATACCGGGACCCAGGGAATCAGCCCCAGCATTTT
TRBJ1-5 TRBV7-8 few . CASSLVPGHDNQPQHF TGTGCCAGCAGCTTAGTGCCAGGTCATGACAATCAGCCCCAGCATTTT
TRBJ2-5 TRBV10-1 once TRBD2 CASSTSGREETRYF TGCGCCAGCAGCACCAGCGGGAGGGAAGAGACCCGGTACTTC
TRBJ2-5 TRBV4-3 few TRBD1 CASSQRDSGRWTQYF TGCGCCAGCAGTCAACGGGACAGTGGGAGATGGACCCAGTACTTC
TRBJ1-1 TRBV6-2/TRBV6-3 . TRBD1 CASSPGTARMNTEAFF TGTGCCAGCAGCCCCGGGACAGCAAGAATGAACACTGAAGCTTTCTTT